These 24 T cell receptor beta chains share one sample of origin, sequenced in a study of T-cell reconstitution after alpha-beta-depleted transplantation in children. This sample's TCRbeta library carried unique molecular identifier barcodes. TCRdb used MiXCR to reprocess the PCR reads, holding one entry per CDR3 protein. Here the sample spans about 460,000 distinct CDR3 sequences, about an eighth being singletons. The specimen comprised PBMCs, mostly from graft donor cells, sampled 180 days after TCRalphabeta/CD19-depleted stem cell transplant. All receptors derive from a female patient aged 2 to 10 who had a stem cell transplant for aplastic anemia, so the T cells may come from the graft donor.

The chain couples TRBV12-3 or TRBV12-4 to TRBJ1-1; D remains unclear. V was pared by 3 bases and J by 3 bases, with 11 bases between. The CDR3 extends over 14 amino acids. CDR3: CASSFRVSDTEAFF. The DNA of the CDR3 is TGTGCCAGCAGTTTTAGGGTGTCGGACACTGAAGCTTTCTTT.

This clonotype has ten or more counts. V gene TRBV7-2 combines with J gene TRBJ1-5; TRBD1 is a possible D gene (6 bases). From germline, CDR1 is SGHTA and CDR2 FQGNSA. This CDR3 is built from 14 residues. Trimming took 5 bases from V and 1 from J, leaving 9 bases between them. The CDR3 coding sequence is TGTGCCAGCAGCAACAGGGTGAGCAATCAGCCCCAGCATTTT. Translating gives CASSNRVSNQPQHF. The full variable domain, its missing parts supplied by reference TRBV7-2 and TRBJ1-5, is GAGVSQSPSNKVTEKGKDVELRCDPISGHTALYWYRQSLGQGLEFLIYFQGNSAPDKSGLPSDRFSAERTGGSVSTLTIQRTQQEDSAVYLCASSNRVSNQPQHFGDGTRLSIL.

This clonotype appeared many times. Here the CDR3 reads CASSFGPSNTEAFF. The CDR3 region has the DNA TGTGCCAGCAGTTTTGGACCGTCGAACACTGAAGCTTTCTTT. The chain employs TRBV28 and TRBJ1-1; D uncertain. CDR1 is MDHEN, CDR2 SYDVKM, per germline. The CDR3 totals 14 residues. With 3 bases removed from V and 1 base from J, the gap between germline ends came to 9 bases.

This clonotype was picked up a small number of times. This rearrangement joins TRBV12-3 or TRBV12-4 to TRBJ1-1; D possibly corresponds to TRBD1 (5 bases). CDR3 length: 15 amino acids. Trimming removed 7 bases at V and 7 bases at J, with 22 bases between. The CDR3 protein is CASTPSGRAGLEAFF. The CDR3 nucleotides are TGTGCCAGCACCCCGTCGGGCAGGGCAGGGCTTGAAGCTTTCTTT.

A few counts support this clonotype. CDR3: CASSQDGSGRTETQYF. CDR3 bases: TGTGCCAGCAGCCAAGACGGTAGCGGGAGGACAGAGACCCAGTACTTC. This chain uses TRBV4-2 with TRBJ2-5; TRBD2 aligns across 10 bases. Germline CDR1 and CDR2: LGHNA and YNFKEQ. Trimming at V came to 0 bases and at J to 4 bases, leaving 5 bases not matched to a gene. This CDR3 contains 16 residues.

The V gene is TRBV7-2, the J gene TRBJ2-7; D possibly uses TRBD1 or TRBD2 (5 bases each). CDR1 SGHTA and CDR2 FQGNSA come from the germline V gene. V lost 4 bases and J 6 bases, leaving 13 bases between the germline ends. The CDR3 totals 13 residues. The CDR3 is CASSSRPGAEQYV. The CDR3 DNA sequence: TGTGCCAGCAGCTCCCGCCCCGGGGCCGAGCAGTACGTC.

This clonotype came up many times. The chain recombines TRBV12-3 or TRBV12-4 with TRBJ2-5, with a tentative D call TRBD2 (6 bases). The CDR3 spans 15 residues. Trimming left V 4 bases short and J 3 bases short, with 15 bases between. The CDR3 DNA follows: TGTGCCAGCAGTTCCTATATGGCGGGAAAAGAGACCCAGTACTTC. It translates to CASSSYMAGKETQYF.

This clonotype occurred a few times. In DNA, the CDR3 is TGTGCCAGCAGTTACTTTACTAGCGGGGGTTACAATGAGCAGTTCTTC. Protein: CASSYFTSGGYNEQFF. The chain combines TRBV6-5 with TRBJ2-1, with 11 nucleotides matching TRBD2. There are 16 residues in the CDR3. The V and J ends lost 1 base and 4 bases, in that order; junction bases with no gene match: 3. CDR1 and CDR2 from the germline V gene are MNHEY and SVGAGI.

This clonotype has at least ten counts. This chain uses TRBV28 with TRBJ2-3; TRBD1 matches at 7 bases. J lost 1 base, V lost 6 bases, and 7 bases had no gene match. This CDR3 has 15 residues. CDR1 is MDHEN and CDR2 is SYDVKM in the germline V gene. CDR3 sequence (DNA): TGTGCCAGCAGCGACCCCGGGACAGGCACAGATACGCAGTATTTT. It encodes CASSDPGTGTDTQYF.

This clonotype was detected ten times or more. V usage is TRBV20-1 and J usage is TRBJ1-5; 7 bases agree with TRBD1. The length of the CDR3 is 13 residues. V lost 1 base and J lost 7; bases outside the gene matches: 4. Germline loops: CDR1 DFQATT, CDR2 SNEGSKA (reference sequence). CDR3 bases: TGCAGTGCTAGAGGACAGGGTGAACAGCCCCAGCATTTT. Amino acids: CSARGQGEQPQHF.

This clonotype was seen a handful of times. The rearrangement joins TRBV24-1 to TRBJ2-2, with 10 bases that match TRBD2. CDR1 and CDR2 (germline): KGHDR, SFDVKD. CDR3 length: 13 amino acids. V lost 10 bases and J lost 3; bases outside the gene matches: 1. The CDR3 protein is CATGLAHTGELFF. The CDR3 bases are TGTGCCACGGGACTAGCGCACACCGGGGAGCTGTTTTTT.

This clonotype was observed many times. The CDR3 sequence is CSARKISNNEQFF. CDR3 DNA sequence: TGCAGTGCTAGAAAAATTAGTAACAATGAGCAGTTCTTC. The rearrangement uses TRBV20-1 and TRBJ2-1, with D hard to call. V was clipped by 2 bases and J by 5 bases, with 10 bases between them. The V gene's germline CDR1 is DFQATT and CDR2 SNEGSKA (reference sequence). The CDR3 is 13 amino acids.

CDR3 sequence reads: CASSPPRTPGYNEQFF. Written as DNA, the CDR3 is TGTGCCAGCTCACCACCGAGGACTCCGGGCTACAATGAGCAGTTCTTC. The chain joins TRBV18 to TRBJ2-1; tentative D call: TRBD2 (5 bases). Germline CDR1 KGHSH, CDR2 LQKENI. The CDR3 totals 16 residues. The V end lost 0 bases, the J end lost 3 bases, and 12 bases lay between the germline ends.

This chain joins TRBV3-1 and TRBJ1-5; the D is unclear. Germline lookup yields CDR1 LGHDT and CDR2 YNNKEL (reference sequence). The CDR3 spans 15 residues. V lost 0 bases, J lost 5 bases, and 11 bases lay in between. In DNA, the CDR3 is TGTGCCAGCAGCCAAGAAGATTTGACCGATCAGCCCCAGCATTTT. This gives the protein CASSQEDLTDQPQHF.

This clonotype was observed a handful of times. The gene calls are TRBV12-3 or TRBV12-4 and TRBJ2-7, with D perhaps TRBD1 or TRBD2 (5 bases each). The CDR3 is made up of 14 amino acids. Trimming took 1 base from V and 7 from J, leaving 14 bases between them. The CDR3 nucleotides are TGTGCCAGCAGTTTAGTGGGGGTACCCCAGGAGCAGTACTTC. It translates to CASSLVGVPQEQYF.

V and J are TRBV30 and TRBJ1-2; the D is unclear. V lost 2 bases to trimming and J lost 8 bases, with 15 bases between them. CDR1 is GTSNPN and CDR2 is SVGIG in the germline V gene (reference sequence). There are 13 residues in the CDR3. The CDR3 DNA sequence: TGTGCCTGGAGTAAGCGAAAGTATGGAGGCTACACCTTC. It codes for CAWSKRKYGGYTF.

CDR3 protein: CAWSVSGGFEQYF. DNA for the CDR3: TGTGCCTGGAGTGTGTCAGGAGGGTTCGAGCAGTACTTC. The chain recombines TRBV30 with TRBJ2-7, with TRBD2 as a possible D gene (6 bases). The CDR3 extends over 13 amino acids. With 0 bases removed from V and 6 bases from J, the gap between germline ends came to 12 bases. The germline gives CDR1 GTSNPN, CDR2 SVGIG (reference sequence).

This clonotype was counted only a few times. The chain recombines TRBV28 with TRBJ2-7; D is perhaps TRBD2 (6 bases). The CDR3 extends over 14 amino acids. The V end was cut by 3 bases, the J end by 7 bases, with 16 bases between. Germline CDR1 and CDR2: MDHEN and SYDVKM. This CDR3 is CASSFGQGRGEQYF. DNA for the CDR3: TGTGCCAGCAGTTTCGGGCAGGGTCGGGGGGAGCAGTACTTC.

Ten or more counts support this clonotype. V gene TRBV12-3 or TRBV12-4 combines with J gene TRBJ1-5, with D tentatively TRBD1 (6 bases). Deletions cut 5 bases from V and 5 bases from J, with 10 bases between. This CDR3 is 13 amino acids long. In nucleotides, the CDR3 is TGTGCCAGCAGTACCGAGGGGGATCAGCCCCAGCATTTT. It is translated as CASSTEGDQPQHF.

This clonotype has just a few counts. The rearrangement uses TRBV20-1 and TRBJ2-1, with D perhaps matching TRBD1 or TRBD2 (5 bases each). V lost 7 bases, J lost 3 bases, and 16 bases lay in between. There are 14 residues in the CDR3. The germline V gene encodes CDR1 DFQATT and CDR2 SNEGSKA (reference sequence). In nucleotides, the CDR3 is TGCAGTGTCAGAACCGGGACGGACTACAATGAGCAGTTCTTC. It codes for CSVRTGTDYNEQFF.

The sample holds a few counts of this clonotype. The chain is built from TRBV7-3 and TRBJ2-2; D is unresolved. The V gene's germline CDR1 is SGHTA and CDR2 FQGTGA. Trimming removed 2 bases from V and 4 bases from J, with 14 bases in between. The CDR3 covers 16 residues. In DNA, the CDR3 is TGTGCCAGCAGCTTACTCCTACCGCCCAGCACCGGGGAGCTGTTTTTT. Encoded protein: CASSLLLPPSTGELFF.

The gene calls are TRBV27 and TRBJ2-3; D gene unclear. The V and J ends lost 0 bases and 1 base respectively, with 8 bases between them. Germline CDR1 is MNHEY and CDR2 is SMNVEV (reference sequence). This CDR3 contains 15 residues. CDR3 DNA sequence: TGTGCCAGCAGTTTATCCCCGGAACGCACAGATACGCAGTATTTT. Translated: CASSLSPERTDTQYF.

The CDR3 sequence: CASSPRTSGLVYEQYF. The CDR3 region has the DNA TGTGCCAGCAGCCCCAGGACTAGCGGGCTTGTCTACGAGCAGTACTTC. The genes are TRBV11-2 and TRBJ2-7; 11 bases line up with TRBD2. This CDR3 is 16 amino acids long. Germline lookup yields CDR1 SGHAT and CDR2 FQNNGV. The ends lost 5 bases at V and 3 bases at J; junction bases unmatched: 9.

The chain carries TRBV5-8 and TRBJ2-1; D assignment may be TRBD1 or TRBD2 (6 bases each). CDR1 and CDR2 from the germline V gene are SGHTS and YDEGEE. The CDR3 length is 14 residues. Trimming took 2 bases from V and 10 from J, leaving 16 bases between them. CDR3 DNA: TGTGCCAGCAGCTTAGGGGGGTACAGGGAAGAGCAGTTCTTC. Its translation is CASSLGGYREEQFF. The whole variable domain, filled in from reference TRBV5-8 and TRBJ2-1, reads EAGVTQSPTHLIKTRGQQATLRCSPISGHTSVYWYQQALGLGLQFLLWYDEGEERNRGNFPPRFSGRQFPNYSSELNVNALELEDSALYLCASSLGGYREEQFFGPGTRLTVL.